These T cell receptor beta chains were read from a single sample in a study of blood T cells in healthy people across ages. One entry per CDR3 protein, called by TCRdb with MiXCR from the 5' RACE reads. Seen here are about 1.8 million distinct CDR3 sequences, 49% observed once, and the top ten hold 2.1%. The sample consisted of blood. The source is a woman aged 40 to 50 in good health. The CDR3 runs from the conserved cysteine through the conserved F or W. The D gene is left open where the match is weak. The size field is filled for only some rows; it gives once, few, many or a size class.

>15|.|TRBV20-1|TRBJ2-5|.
CSATRRDRLQETQYF
TGCAGTGCAACTCGACGGGACCGCTTACAAGAGACCCAGTACTTC
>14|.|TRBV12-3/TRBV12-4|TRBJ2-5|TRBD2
CASSWGGNQETQYF
TGTGCCAGCAGTTGGGGGGGGAACCAAGAGACCCAGTACTTC
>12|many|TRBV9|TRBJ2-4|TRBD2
CASSPGGNIQYF
TGTGCCAGCAGCCCGGGGGGGAACATTCAGTACTTC
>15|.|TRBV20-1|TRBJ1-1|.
CSAPNTRLLGTEAFF
TGCAGTGCTCCGAATACCAGGTTGCTGGGCACTGAAGCTTTCTTT
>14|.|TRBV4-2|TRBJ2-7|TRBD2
CVSSQGGTSAEQYF
TGTGTCAGCAGCCAAGGTGGGACTAGCGCCGAGCAGTACTTC
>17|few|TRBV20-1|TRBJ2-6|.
CSARDWAAVSGANVLTF
TGCAGTGCTAGAGATTGGGCGGCCGTATCTGGGGCCAACGTCCTGACTTTC
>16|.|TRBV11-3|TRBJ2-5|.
CASCLKGGSAYNEQYF
TGTGCCAGCTGCCTGAAGGGTGGCTCGGCATACAATGAGCAGTACTTC
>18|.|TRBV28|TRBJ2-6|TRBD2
CASTPSQRGSSGANVLTF
TGTGCCAGCACCCCTTCCCAGCGGGGGAGCTCTGGGGCCAACGTCCTGACTTTC
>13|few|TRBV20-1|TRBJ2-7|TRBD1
CSARSDRGYEQYF
TGCAGTGCTAGATCAGACAGGGGTTACGAGCAGTACTTC
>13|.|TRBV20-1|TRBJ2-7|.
CSASKGAAYEQYF
TGCAGTGCTAGTAAAGGGGCAGCCTACGAGCAGTACTTC
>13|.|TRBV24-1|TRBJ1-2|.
CATSTQGAGGYTF
TGTGCCACCAGTACGCAGGGAGCTGGTGGCTACACCTTC
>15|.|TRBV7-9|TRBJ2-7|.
CASSLATSRAYEQYF
TGTGCCAGCAGCTTAGCGACGTCCAGGGCCTACGAGCAGTACTTC
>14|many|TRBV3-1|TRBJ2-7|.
CASSEGRGSYEQYF
TGTGCCAGCAGCGAAGGCAGGGGTTCCTACGAGCAGTACTTC
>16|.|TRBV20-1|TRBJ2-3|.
CSASKPPSGGTDTQYF
TGCAGTGCTAGCAAACCACCTAGTGGGGGTACAGATACGCAGTATTTT
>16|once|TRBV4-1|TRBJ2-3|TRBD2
CASSQRLAGDTDTQYF
TGCGCCAGCAGCCAAAGACTAGCGGGGGACACAGATACGCAGTATTTT
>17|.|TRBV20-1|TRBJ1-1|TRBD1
CSADGWTGSQMNTEAFF
TGCAGTGCCGACGGATGGACAGGGAGTCAGATGAACACTGAAGCTTTCTTT
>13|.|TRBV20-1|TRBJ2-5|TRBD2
CSAKRGNQETQYF
TGCAGTGCTAAGCGGGGCAACCAAGAGACCCAGTACTTC
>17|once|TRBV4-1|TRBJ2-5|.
CASSQELGTVDQEAQYF
TGCGCCAGCAGCCAAGAACTCGGGACCGTGGACCAAGAGGCCCAGTACTTC
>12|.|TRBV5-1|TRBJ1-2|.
CASRGEVYGYTF
TGCGCCAGCAGGGGGGAGGTGTATGGCTACACCTTC
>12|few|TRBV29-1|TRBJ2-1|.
CSVEIQYNEQFF
TGCAGCGTTGAAATTCAATACAATGAGCAGTTCTTC
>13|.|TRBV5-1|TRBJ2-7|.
CASSLPGLYEQYF
TGCGCCAGCAGCTTGCCAGGACTTTACGAGCAGTACTTC
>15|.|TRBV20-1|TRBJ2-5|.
CSAARLGGSQETQYF
TGCAGTGCTGCCCGGCTAGGGGGGAGCCAAGAGACCCAGTACTTC
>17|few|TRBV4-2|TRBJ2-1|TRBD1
CASSQGGQRSSYNEQFF
TGTGCCAGCAGCCAAGGGGGACAGAGGAGCTCCTACAATGAGCAGTTCTTC
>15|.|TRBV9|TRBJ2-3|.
CASSVVGWPTDTQYF
TGTGCCAGCAGCGTAGTTGGATGGCCCACAGATACGCAGTATTTT
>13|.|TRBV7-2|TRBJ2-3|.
CASTLDITDTQYF
TGTGCCAGCACCCTCGATATCACAGATACGCAGTATTTT
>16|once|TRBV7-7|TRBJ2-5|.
CASSLVVGGAKETQYF
TGTGCTAGCAGCTTAGTAGTCGGGGGCGCGAAAGAGACCCAGTACTTC
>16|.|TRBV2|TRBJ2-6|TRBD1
CASSSDRDVGANVLTF
TGTGCCAGCAGTAGCGACAGGGATGTCGGAGCCAACGTCCTGACTTTC
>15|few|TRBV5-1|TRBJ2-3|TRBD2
CASSPKSGMTDTQYF
TGCGCCAGCAGCCCAAAAAGCGGGATGACAGATACGCAGTATTTT
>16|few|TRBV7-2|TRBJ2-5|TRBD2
CASSLAGGDPQETQYF
TGTGCCAGCAGCTTAGCGGGGGGGGACCCCCAAGAGACCCAGTACTTC
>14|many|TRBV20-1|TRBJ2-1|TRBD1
CSARTGSSYNEQFF
TGCAGTGCTAGGACAGGGAGCTCCTACAATGAGCAGTTCTTC
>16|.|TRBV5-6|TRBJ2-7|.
CASSLGMTIQGYEQYF
TGTGCCAGCAGCTTGGGGATGACTATACAGGGCTACGAGCAGTACTTC
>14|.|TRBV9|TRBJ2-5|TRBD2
CASSYGGGKETQYF
TGTGCCAGCAGCTACGGGGGGGGCAAAGAGACCCAGTACTTC
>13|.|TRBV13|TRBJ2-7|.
CASSSPRGGIQYF
TGTGCCAGCAGCTCCCCCAGGGGGGGTATCCAGTACTTC
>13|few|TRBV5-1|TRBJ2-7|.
CASSLGALNEQYF
TGCGCCAGCAGCTTAGGGGCTTTGAACGAGCAGTACTTC
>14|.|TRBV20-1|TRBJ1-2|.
CSANPFVSQYGYTF
TGCAGTGCTAACCCGTTCGTGTCGCAGTATGGCTACACCTTC
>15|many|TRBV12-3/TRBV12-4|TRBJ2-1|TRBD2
CASSPSGGAYNEQFF
TGTGCCAGCAGTCCTAGCGGGGGGGCCTACAATGAGCAGTTCTTC
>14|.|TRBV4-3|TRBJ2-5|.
CARGLARTQETQYF
TGCGCCCGGGGGTTAGCTAGGACCCAAGAGACCCAGTACTTC
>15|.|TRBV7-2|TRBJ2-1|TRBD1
CASRRPGQAYNEQFF
TGTGCCAGCAGACGCCCGGGACAGGCATACAATGAGCAGTTCTTC
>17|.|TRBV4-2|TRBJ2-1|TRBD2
CASSQDGGLAEDNEQFF
TGTGCCAGCAGCCAAGATGGGGGACTAGCGGAGGACAATGAGCAGTTCTTC
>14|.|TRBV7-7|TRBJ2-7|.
CASSFYGVPYGQYF
TGTGCTAGCAGCTTCTATGGGGTGCCCTACGGGCAGTACTTC
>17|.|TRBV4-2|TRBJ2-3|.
CASSQGGHTGYTDTQYF
TGTGCCAGCAGCCAAGGGGGGCATACCGGGTACACAGATACGCAGTATTTT
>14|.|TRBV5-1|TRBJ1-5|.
CASSFGGPSQPQHF
TGCGCCAGCAGCTTCGGTGGGCCTTCACAGCCCCAGCATTTT
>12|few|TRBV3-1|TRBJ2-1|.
CASSQPLGEQFF
TGTGCCAGCAGCCAGCCCTTGGGTGAGCAGTTCTTC
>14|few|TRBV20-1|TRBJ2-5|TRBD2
CSADRGGVDETQYF
TGCAGTGCGGATCGCGGGGGGGTGGATGAGACCCAGTACTTC
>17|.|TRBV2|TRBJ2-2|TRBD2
CASWKRGANTNTGELFF
TGTGCCAGCTGGAAGCGGGGGGCCAACACGAACACCGGGGAGCTGTTTTTT
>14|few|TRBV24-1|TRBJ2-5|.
CATSRQESQETQYF
TGTGCCACCAGTAGACAAGAAAGCCAAGAGACCCAGTACTTC
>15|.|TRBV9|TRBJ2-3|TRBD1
CASSVDGTGTDTQYF
TGTGCCAGCAGCGTAGACGGGACAGGCACAGATACGCAGTATTTT
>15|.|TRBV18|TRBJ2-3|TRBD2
CASSPTLAGKDTQYF
TGTGCCAGCTCACCAACGCTAGCGGGGAAAGATACGCAGTATTTT
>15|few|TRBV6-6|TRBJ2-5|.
CASSSSGTAQETQYF
TGTGCCAGCAGCTCCTCCGGGACCGCTCAAGAGACCCAGTACTTC